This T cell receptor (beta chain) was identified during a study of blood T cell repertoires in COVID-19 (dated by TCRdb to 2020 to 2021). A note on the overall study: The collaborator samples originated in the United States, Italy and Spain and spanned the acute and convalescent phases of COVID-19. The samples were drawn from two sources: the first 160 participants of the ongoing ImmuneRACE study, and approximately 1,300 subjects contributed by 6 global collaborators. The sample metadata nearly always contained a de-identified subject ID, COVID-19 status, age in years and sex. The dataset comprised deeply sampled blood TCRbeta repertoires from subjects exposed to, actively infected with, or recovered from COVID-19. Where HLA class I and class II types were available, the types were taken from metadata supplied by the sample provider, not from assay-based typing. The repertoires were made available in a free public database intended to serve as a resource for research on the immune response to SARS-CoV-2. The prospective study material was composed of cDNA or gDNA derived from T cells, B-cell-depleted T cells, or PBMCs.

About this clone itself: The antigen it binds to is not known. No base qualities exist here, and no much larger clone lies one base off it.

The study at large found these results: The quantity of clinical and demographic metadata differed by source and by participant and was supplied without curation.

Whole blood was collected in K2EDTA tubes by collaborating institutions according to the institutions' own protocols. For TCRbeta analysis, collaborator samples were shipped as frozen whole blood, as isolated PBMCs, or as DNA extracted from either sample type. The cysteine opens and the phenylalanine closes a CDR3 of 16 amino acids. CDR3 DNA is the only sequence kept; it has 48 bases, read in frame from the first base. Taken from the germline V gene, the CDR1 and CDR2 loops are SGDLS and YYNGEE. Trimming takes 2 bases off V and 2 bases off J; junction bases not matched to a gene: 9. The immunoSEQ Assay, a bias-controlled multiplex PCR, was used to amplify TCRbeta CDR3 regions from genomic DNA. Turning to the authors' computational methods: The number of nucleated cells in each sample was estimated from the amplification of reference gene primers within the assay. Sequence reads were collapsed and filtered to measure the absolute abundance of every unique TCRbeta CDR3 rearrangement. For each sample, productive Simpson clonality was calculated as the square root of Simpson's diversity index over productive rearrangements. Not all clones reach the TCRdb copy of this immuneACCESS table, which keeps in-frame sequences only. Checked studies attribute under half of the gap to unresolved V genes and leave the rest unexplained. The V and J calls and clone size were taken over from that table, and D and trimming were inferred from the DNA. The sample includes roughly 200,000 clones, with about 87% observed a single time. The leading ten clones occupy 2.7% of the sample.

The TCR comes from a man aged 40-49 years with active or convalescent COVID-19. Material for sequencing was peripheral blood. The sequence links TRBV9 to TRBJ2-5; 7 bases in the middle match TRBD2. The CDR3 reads CASSVAPLGGQETQYF. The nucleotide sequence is TGTGCCAGCAGCGTGGCCCCCCTCGGGGGGCAAGAGACCCAGTACTTC.